This T cell receptor beta chain was observed in a study of response to subunit inactivated influenza vaccine. TCRdb ran MiXCR on the RT-PCR reads and lists one entry per CDR3 protein. The sample lists 150,000 to 200,000 distinct CDR3 sequences, approximately 12% occurring once. The CDR3 loop spans 13 amino acids. Trimming pared 3 bases from V and 0 bases from J, leaving 4 bases between. These data were also reused for a study on T cells expressing NK-cell markers. That work adds: The TCR beta cDNA came from 5'RACE template switching with UMIs. TCR beta repertoires came from sorted CD3+CD56+NKG2C+, CD3+CD56+NKG2C- and CD3+CD56-NKG2C+ T cells. Eight donors were sequenced, seven testing HCMV-seropositive and one testing seronegative. These clonotypes also led the CD3+CD56-NKG2C+ fraction in a handful of donors.

The clonotype comes from a man over 45 who received an inactivated influenza vaccine. The rearrangement uses TRBV12-3 or TRBV12-4 and TRBJ2-3; D gene uncertain. The sequencing used CD8+ T cells sorted from PBMCs, collected about 13 days after vaccination. The CDR3 loop is CASSFSSTDTQYF. CDR3 DNA sequence: TGTGCCAGCAGTTTTTCTAGCACAGATACGCAGTATTTT.